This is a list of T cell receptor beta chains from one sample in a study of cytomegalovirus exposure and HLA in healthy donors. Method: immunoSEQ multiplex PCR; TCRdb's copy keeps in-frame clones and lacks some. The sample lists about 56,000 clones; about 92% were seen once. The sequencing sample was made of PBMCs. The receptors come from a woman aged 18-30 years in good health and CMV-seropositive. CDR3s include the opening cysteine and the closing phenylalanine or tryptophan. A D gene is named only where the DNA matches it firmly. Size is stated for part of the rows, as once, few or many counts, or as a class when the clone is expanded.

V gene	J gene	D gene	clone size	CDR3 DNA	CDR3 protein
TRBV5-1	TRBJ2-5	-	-	TGCGCCAGCAGCTACAGGACGATGTTGGAGACCCAGTACTTC	CASSYRTMLETQYF
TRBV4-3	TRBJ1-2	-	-	TGCGCCAGCAGCCAAGCGGCGACACCAGATGGCTACACCTTC	CASSQAATPDGYTF
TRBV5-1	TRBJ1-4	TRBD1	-	TGCGCCAGCAGCGCATCGGACAGGGGGAAAGGGGTAGGAAAACTGTTTTTT	CASSASDRGKGVGKLFF
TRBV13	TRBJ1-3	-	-	TGTGCCAGCAGCTCCGGACAGCTTCGAGGTGCTGGAAACACCATATATTTT	CASSSGQLRGAGNTIYF
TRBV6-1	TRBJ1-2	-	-	TGTGCCACCCGACGGGGGTATGCCTACACCTTC	CATRRGYAYTF
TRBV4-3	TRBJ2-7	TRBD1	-	TGCGCCAGCAGCCAAGGACAGGGTATTTCCTACGAGCAGTACTTC	CASSQGQGISYEQYF
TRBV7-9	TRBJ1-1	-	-	TGTGCCAGCAGCTTAGGCACAGGCACGAACACTGAAGCTTTCTTT	CASSLGTGTNTEAFF
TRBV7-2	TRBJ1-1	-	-	TGTGCCAGCAGCTTGCAGGGAAAGATGAACACTGAAGCTTTCTTT	CASSLQGKMNTEAFF
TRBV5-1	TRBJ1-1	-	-	TGCGCCAGCAGCTTCCTAGACGAGCACACTGAAGCTTTCTTT	CASSFLDEHTEAFF
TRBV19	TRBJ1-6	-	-	TGTGCCAGTAGTCGCGACACGAGTTCACCCCTCCACTTT	CASSRDTSSPLHF
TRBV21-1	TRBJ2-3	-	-	TGTGCCAGCAGCAAAGTCTCTTTAGCGGGGGGAAGCACAGATACGCAGTATTTT	CASSKVSLAGGSTDTQYF
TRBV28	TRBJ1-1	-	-	TGTGCCAGCAAATTGACAGTTCTCATGAACACTGAAGCTTTCTTT	CASKLTVLMNTEAFF
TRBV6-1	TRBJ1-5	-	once	TGTGCCAGCAGTGAAGGCGACAATTATAATCAGCCCCAGCATTTT	CASSEGDNYNQPQHF
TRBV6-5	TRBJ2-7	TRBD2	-	TGTGCCAGCAGTTACGGGGCGGGGGAGTCCTACGAGCAGTACTTC	CASSYGAGESYEQYF
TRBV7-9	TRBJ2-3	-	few	TGTGCCAGCAGCTTAGGAGGGACAGATACGCAGTATTTT	CASSLGGTDTQYF
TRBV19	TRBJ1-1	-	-	TGTGCCAGTAGTATAATCGGGAACACTGAAGCTTTCTTT	CASSIIGNTEAFF
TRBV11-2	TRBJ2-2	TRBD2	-	TGTGCCAGCAGCGGAGCTAGCGGGGGGTTAACCGGGGAGCTGTTTTTT	CASSGASGGLTGELFF
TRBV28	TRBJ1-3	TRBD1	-	TGTGCCAGCAGTTTTTGGGGGACAGGGGGCTTTGGAAACACCATATATTTT	CASSFWGTGGFGNTIYF
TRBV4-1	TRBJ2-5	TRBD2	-	TGCGCCAGCAGCCAAGTAGGACTAGCGGGGGGACAAGAGACCCAGTACTTC	CASSQVGLAGGQETQYF
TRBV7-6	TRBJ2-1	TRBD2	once	TGTGCCAGCAGCTTAGTAGCGGGGAAGCAGTTCTTC	CASSLVAGKQFF
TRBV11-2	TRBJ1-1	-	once	TGTGCCAGCAGCTTAGCTGGGGGCGTAACTGAAGCTTTCTTT	CASSLAGGVTEAFF
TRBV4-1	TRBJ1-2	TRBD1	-	TGCGCCAGCAGCCAAGACACAGGGGCGGCTGGCTACACCTTC	CASSQDTGAAGYTF
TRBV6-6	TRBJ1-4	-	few	TGTGCCAGCAGTTACTCTTCGGCCGGGGGGGAAAAACTGTTTTTT	CASSYSSAGGEKLFF
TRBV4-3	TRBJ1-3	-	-	TGCGCCAGCAGCCAAGACTGGAGCTCTGGAAACACCATATATTTT	CASSQDWSSGNTIYF
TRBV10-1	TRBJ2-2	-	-	TGCGCCAGCAGTGCGAGGCCAGCAAACACCGGGGAGCTGTTTTTT	CASSARPANTGELFF
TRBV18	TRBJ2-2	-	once	TGTGCCAGCTCACCAGATGGGAGCGGGGAGCTGTTTTTT	CASSPDGSGELFF
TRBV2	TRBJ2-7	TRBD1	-	TGTGCCAGCTACGGACAGGGAAGTTTCTACGAGCAGTACTTC	CASYGQGSFYEQYF
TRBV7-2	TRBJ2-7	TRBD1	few	TGTGCCAGCAGACAGGGGCCCTCCTACGAGCAGTACTTC	CASRQGPSYEQYF
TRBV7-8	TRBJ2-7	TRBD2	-	TGTGCCAGCAGCTTTCCGACTAGCGGGGGGACTTCCTACGAGCAGTACTTC	CASSFPTSGGTSYEQYF
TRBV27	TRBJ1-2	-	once	TGTGCCAGCAGTTTATCGGCGACAGAGTCCTATGGCTACACCTTC	CASSLSATESYGYTF
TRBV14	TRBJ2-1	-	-	TGTGCCAGCAGTCTTCGGGGGGCCTACTACAATGAGCAGTTCTTC	CASSLRGAYYNEQFF
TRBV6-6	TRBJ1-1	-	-	TGTGCCAGCAGTTCCCGCGGAGGCCTCGAAGCTTTCTTT	CASSSRGGLEAFF
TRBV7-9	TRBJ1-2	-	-	TGTGCCAGCAGCTTAGCAGCCTCGGGGGGCTACACCTTC	CASSLAASGGYTF
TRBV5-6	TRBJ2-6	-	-	TGTGCCAGCAGCCGGTCTTTTGCTGGGGCCAACGTCCTGACTTTC	CASSRSFAGANVLTF
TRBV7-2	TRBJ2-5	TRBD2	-	TGTGCCAGCAGCTTAGCGGGGCGGGGGGAGACCCAGTACTTC	CASSLAGRGETQYF
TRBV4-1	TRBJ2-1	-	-	TGCGCCAGCAGCCAGGGCCACCATCAAGTCAATGAGCAGTTCTTC	CASSQGHHQVNEQFF
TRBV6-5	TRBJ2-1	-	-	TGTGCCAGCAGCCGTCCGGACAATGAGCAGTTCTTC	CASSRPDNEQFF
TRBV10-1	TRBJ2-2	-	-	TGCGCCAGCACCGACAGAGAAACCGGGGAGCTGTTTTTT	CASTDRETGELFF
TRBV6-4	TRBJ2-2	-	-	TGTGCCAGCAGTGACACAGGCACCGGGGAGCTGTTTTTT	CASSDTGTGELFF
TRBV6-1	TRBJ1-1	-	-	TGTGCCAGCAGTCAAGACAGAGAAGCTTTCTTT	CASSQDREAFF
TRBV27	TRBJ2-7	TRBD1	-	TGTGCCAGCAGTTACACAGGGGCTATCTACGAGCAGTACTTC	CASSYTGAIYEQYF
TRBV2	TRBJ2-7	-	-	TGTGCCAGCAGGGGGGACACCGCCTACGAGCAGTACTTC	CASRGDTAYEQYF
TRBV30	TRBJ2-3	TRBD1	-	TGTGCCTGGAGCCCAGGGGGAAGCACAGATACGCAGTATTTT	CAWSPGGSTDTQYF
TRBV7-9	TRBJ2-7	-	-	TGTGCCAGCAGCTTAGCGAGGTCTTACGAGCAGTACTTC	CASSLARSYEQYF
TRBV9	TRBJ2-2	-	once	TGTGCCAGCAGCCCTGTACAGGGTCTTACCGGGGAGCTGTTTTTT	CASSPVQGLTGELFF
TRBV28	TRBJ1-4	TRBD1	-	TGTGCCAGCAGTTTCTCCGGGACAGGGGAGGAAAAACTGTTTTTT	CASSFSGTGEEKLFF